The TCR beta chain described here comes from a study of blood T cell repertoires in COVID-19. Profiling relied on immunoSEQ multiplex PCR, and the TCRdb table lists in-frame clones only, not all of them. The sample lists about 160,000 clones, 70% to 85% occurring once. The sequence came from a woman of 80 years or more with acute or convalescent COVID-19. Material for sequencing was peripheral blood.

CDR3 in DNA: TGTGCCAGCAGCTGGGGACTAGCGGTAATTTCTAGCACAGATACGCAGTATTTT. It encodes CASSWGLAVISSTDTQYF. The chain uses TRBV13 and TRBJ2-3, with 11 bases aligning to TRBD2. This CDR3 contains 18 residues. CDR1 and CDR2 (germline): PRHDT, FYEKMQ (reference sequence). With V trimmed by 4 bases and J by 0 bases, 9 bases remained unmatched.